This T cell receptor beta chain was sequenced during a study of blood T cell repertoires in COVID-19. As processed by the authors: Researchers report that nucleated cell counts were estimated from reference gene primer amplification. Some clones are missing from TCRdb's copy, which holds only in-frame ones; the method was immunoSEQ multiplex PCR. V, J and clone size derive from that table, while D and trimming were established from the DNA sequence. The sample has some 300,000 clones; roughly nine tenths are singletons. V was trimmed by 0 bases and J by 0 bases, leaving 8 bases between them. This CDR3 region has 15 residues. The germline CDR1 and CDR2 sequences are LGHNA and YNFKEQ. Within 2 weeks before study entry, exposed participants met a COVID-19 case.

The origin of this receptor is a woman between 45 and 65 years old who had been exposed to COVID-19. The material sequenced was PBMCs or T cells enriched from blood (not recorded which). The V and J genes are TRBV4-2 and TRBJ1-2; D is undetermined. The CDR3 here is CASSQELKANYGYTF. As DNA, the CDR3 is TGTGCCAGCAGCCAAGAACTAAAGGCTAACTATGGCTACACCTTC.